This T cell receptor beta chain was identified in a study of CD8 T cells in Susac syndrome. The study's findings and limits: It was acknowledged in the study that its TCR sequencing and HLA analysis involved a relatively small number of individuals.

Peripheral blood CD8+ and CD4+ T cells were profiled by TCR beta sequencing. The CD8+ and CD4+ T cells were isolated magnetically using a negative isolation approach, whereas the TEMRA cells were enriched by FACS. In regard to this clonotype: The antigen is undetermined.

Random hexamers served to reverse transcribe roughly 0.45 to 1 ug RNA. immunoSEQ multiplex PCR amplified TCR beta CDR3 across 54 Vbeta, 13 Jbeta. MiXCR, applied by TCRdb to the immunoSEQ multiplex PCR reads, yields one record per CDR3 protein. The table records 90,000 to 110,000 distinct CDR3 sequences, around 97% of them present only once. V shed 3 bases and J shed 7 bases, with 7 bases lying between them. The germline V gene has CDR1 LGHDT and CDR2 YNNKEL (reference sequence). The CDR3 spans 11 residues. The clonotype originates from a human donor in good health. V gene TRBV3-1 combines with J gene TRBJ2-7; D gene uncertain. Material: CD4+ T cells from PBMCs. The CDR3 DNA reads TGTGCCAGCAGCCAGCAAAAGGAGCAGTACTTC. Protein: CASSQQKEQYF.